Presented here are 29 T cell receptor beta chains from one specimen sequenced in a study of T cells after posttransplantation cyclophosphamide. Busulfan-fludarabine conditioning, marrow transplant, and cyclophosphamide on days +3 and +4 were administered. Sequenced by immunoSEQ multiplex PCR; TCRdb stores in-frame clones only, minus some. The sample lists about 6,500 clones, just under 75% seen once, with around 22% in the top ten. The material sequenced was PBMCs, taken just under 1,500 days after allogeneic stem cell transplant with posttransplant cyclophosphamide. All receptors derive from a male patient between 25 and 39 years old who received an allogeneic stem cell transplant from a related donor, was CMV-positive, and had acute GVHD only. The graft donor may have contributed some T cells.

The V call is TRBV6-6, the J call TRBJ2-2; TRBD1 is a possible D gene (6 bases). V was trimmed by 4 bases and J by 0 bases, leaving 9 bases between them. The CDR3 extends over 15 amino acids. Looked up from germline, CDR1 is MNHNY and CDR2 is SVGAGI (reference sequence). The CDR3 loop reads CASSLRTANTGELFF. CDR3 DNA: TGTGCCAGCAGTTTGCGGACAGCGAACACCGGGGAGCTGTTTTTT.

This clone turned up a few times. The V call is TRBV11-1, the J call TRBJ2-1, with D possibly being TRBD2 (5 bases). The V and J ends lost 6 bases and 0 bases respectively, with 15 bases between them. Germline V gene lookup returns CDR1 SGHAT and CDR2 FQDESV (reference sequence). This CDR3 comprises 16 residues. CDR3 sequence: CASSSRTRSSYNEQFF. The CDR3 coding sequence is TGTGCCAGCAGTTCCAGGACTCGTAGCTCCTACAATGAGCAGTTCTTC.

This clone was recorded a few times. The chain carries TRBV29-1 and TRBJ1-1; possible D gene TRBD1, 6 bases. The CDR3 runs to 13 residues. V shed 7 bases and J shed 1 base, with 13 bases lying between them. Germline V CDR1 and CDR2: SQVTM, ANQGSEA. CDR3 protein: CSAPSTGNTEAFF. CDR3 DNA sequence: TGCAGCGCGCCATCGACAGGGAACACTGAAGCTTTCTTT.

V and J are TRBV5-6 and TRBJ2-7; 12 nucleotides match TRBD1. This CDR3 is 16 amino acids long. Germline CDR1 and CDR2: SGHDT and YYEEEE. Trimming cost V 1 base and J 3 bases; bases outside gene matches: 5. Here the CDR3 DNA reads TGTGCCAGCAGCTTGTGGGGGACAGGGGGCATCTACGAGCAGTACTTC. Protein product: CASSLWGTGGIYEQYF.

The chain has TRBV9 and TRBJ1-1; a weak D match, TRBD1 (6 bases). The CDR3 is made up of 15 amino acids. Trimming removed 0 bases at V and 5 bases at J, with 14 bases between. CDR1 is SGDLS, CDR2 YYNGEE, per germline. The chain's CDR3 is CASSVEPGASTEAFF. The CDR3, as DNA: TGTGCCAGCAGCGTAGAGCCAGGGGCAAGTACTGAAGCTTTCTTT. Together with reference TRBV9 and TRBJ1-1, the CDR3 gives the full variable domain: DSGVTQTPKHLITATGQRVTLRCSPRSGDLSVYWYQQSLDQGLQFLIQYYNGEERAKGNILERFSAQQFPDLHSELNLSSLELGDSALYFCASSVEPGASTEAFFGQGTRLTVV.

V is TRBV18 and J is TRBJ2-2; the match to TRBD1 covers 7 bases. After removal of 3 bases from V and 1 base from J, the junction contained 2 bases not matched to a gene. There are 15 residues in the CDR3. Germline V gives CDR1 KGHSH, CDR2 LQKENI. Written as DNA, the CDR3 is TGTGCCAGCTCACCGGGACAGCAGAACACCGGGGAGCTGTTTTTT. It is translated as CASSPGQQNTGELFF.

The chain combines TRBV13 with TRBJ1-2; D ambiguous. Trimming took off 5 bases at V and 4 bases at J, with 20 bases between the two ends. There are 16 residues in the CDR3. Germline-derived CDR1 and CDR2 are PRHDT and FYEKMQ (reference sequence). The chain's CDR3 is CASSLGRVRQSYGYTF. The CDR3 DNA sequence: TGTGCCAGCAGCCTCGGTCGGGTACGTCAAAGCTATGGCTACACCTTC.

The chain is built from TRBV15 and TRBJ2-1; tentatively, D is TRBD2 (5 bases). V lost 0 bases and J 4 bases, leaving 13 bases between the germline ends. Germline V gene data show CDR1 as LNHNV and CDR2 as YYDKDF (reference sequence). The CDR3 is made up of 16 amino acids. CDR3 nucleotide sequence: TGTGCCACCAGCAGAGAGAGTGGAGGACCTTACAATGAGCAGTTCTTC. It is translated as CATSRESGGPYNEQFF.

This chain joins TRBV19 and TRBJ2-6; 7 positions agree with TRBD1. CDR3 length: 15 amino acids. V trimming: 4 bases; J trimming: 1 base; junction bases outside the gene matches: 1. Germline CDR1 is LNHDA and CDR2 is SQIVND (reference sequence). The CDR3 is CASSKTGSGANVLTF. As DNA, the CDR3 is TGTGCCAGTAGTAAGACAGGGTCTGGGGCCAACGTCCTGACTTTC.

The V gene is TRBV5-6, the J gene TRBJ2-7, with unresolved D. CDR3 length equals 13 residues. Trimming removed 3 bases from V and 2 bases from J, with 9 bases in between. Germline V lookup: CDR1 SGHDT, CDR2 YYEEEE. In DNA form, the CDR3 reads TGTGCCAGCAGCTCCTCCTACGCCTACGAGCAGTACTTC. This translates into CASSSSYAYEQYF.

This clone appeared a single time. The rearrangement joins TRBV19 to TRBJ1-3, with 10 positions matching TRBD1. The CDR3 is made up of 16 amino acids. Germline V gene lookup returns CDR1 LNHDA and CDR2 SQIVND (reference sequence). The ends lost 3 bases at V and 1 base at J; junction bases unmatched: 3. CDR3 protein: CASSMSDRGSGNTIYF. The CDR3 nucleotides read TGTGCCAGTAGTATGTCGGACAGGGGGTCTGGAAACACCATATATTTT.

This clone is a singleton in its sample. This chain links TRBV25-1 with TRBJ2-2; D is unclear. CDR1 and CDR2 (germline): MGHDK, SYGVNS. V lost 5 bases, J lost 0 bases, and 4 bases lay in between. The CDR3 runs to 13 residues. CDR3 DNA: TGTGCCAGCAGTAGAGCGAACACCGGGGAGCTGTTTTTT. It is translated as CASSRANTGELFF.

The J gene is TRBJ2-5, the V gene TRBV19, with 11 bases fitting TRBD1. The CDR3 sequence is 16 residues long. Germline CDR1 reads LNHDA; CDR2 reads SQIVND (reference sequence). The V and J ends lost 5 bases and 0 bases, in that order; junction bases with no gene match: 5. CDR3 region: CASSPGDRGYQETQYF. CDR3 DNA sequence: TGTGCCAGTAGTCCTGGGGACAGGGGGTACCAAGAGACCCAGTACTTC.

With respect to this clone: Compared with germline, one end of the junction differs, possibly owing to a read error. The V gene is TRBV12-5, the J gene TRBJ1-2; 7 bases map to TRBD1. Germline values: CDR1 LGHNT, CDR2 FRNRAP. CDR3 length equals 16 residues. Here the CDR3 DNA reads TGTGCTAGTGGTTCCTACCCCGTTGACAGGGCCGGGGGCTACGCCTTC. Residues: CASGSYPVDRAGGYAF.

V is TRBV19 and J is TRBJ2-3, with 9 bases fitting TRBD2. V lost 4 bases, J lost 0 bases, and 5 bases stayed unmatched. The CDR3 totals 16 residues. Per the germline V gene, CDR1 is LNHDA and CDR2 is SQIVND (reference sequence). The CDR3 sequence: CASSSKTSGSTDTQYF. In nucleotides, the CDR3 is TGTGCCAGTAGTAGTAAGACTAGCGGAAGCACAGATACGCAGTATTTT. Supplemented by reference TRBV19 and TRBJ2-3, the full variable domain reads DGGITQSPKYLFRKEGQNVTLSCEQNLNHDAMYWYRQDPGQGLRLIYYSQIVNDFQKGDIAEGYSVSREKKESFPLTVTSAQKNPTAFYLCASSSKTSGSTDTQYFGPGTRLTVL.

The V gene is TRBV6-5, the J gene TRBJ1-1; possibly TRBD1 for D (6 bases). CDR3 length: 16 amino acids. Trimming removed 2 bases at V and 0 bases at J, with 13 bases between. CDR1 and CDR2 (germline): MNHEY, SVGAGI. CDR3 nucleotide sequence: TGTGCCAGCAGTTACCGCCGGGACATCATGAACACTGAAGCTTTCTTT. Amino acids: CASSYRRDIMNTEAFF.

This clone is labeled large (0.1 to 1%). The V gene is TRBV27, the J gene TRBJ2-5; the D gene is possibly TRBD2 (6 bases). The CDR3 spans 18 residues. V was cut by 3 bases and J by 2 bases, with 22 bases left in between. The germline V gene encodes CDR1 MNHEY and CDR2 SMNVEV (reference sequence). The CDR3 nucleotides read TGTGCCAGCAGTTTGTGCAGAGCCGGGGGAAATACACAAGAGACCCAGTACTTC. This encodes CASSLCRAGGNTQETQYF.

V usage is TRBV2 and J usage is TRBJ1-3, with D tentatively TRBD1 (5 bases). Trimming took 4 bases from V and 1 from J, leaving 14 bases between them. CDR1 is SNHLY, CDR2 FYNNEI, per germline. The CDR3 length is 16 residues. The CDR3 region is CASSGTLGGSGNTIYF. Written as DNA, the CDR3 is TGTGCCAGCAGTGGCACCTTGGGGGGGTCTGGAAACACCATATATTTT.

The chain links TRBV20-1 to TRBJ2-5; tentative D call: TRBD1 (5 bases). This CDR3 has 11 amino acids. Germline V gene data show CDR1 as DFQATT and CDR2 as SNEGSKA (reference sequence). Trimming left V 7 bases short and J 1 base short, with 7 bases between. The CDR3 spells CSGQGQETQYF. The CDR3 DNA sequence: TGCAGTGGGCAGGGCCAAGAGACCCAGTACTTC.

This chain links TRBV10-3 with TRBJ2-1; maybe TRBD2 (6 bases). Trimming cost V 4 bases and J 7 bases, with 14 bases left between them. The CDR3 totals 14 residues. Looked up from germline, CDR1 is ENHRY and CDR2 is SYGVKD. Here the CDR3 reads CAISAIGGENEQFF. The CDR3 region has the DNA TGTGCCATCAGTGCAATTGGCGGGGAAAATGAGCAGTTCTTC.

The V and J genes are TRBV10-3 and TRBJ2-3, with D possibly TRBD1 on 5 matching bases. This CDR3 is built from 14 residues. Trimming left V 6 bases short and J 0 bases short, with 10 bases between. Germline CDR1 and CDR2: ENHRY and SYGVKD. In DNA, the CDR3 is TGTGCCATCAGGGACATATCTAGCACAGATACGCAGTATTTT. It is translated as CAIRDISSTDTQYF.

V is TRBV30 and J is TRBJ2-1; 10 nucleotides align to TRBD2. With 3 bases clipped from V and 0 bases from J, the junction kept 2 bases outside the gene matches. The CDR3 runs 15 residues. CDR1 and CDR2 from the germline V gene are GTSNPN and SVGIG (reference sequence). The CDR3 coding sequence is TGTGCCTGGAGCACTAGCGGGACCTCCTACAATGAGCAGTTCTTC. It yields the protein CAWSTSGTSYNEQFF.

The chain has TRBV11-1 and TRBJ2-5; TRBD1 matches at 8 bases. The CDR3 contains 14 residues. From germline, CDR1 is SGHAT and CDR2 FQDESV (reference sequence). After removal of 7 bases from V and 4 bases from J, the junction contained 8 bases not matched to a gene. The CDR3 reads CASTGQGARETQYF. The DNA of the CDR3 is TGTGCCAGCACTGGGCAGGGGGCGCGAGAGACCCAGTACTTC.

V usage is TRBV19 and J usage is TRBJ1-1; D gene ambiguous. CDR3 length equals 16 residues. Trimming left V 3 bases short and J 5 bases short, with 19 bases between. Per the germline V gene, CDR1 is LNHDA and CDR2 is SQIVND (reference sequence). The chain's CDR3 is CASSILGPGGSTEAFF. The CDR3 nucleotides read TGTGCCAGTAGTATTCTGGGCCCAGGTGGGAGTACTGAAGCTTTCTTT.

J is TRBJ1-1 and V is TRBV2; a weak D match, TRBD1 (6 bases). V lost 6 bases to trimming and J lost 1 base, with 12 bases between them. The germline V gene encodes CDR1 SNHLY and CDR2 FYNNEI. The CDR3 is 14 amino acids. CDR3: CASSPSGQNTEAFF. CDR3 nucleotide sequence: TGTGCCAGCAGCCCGTCGGGACAGAACACTGAAGCTTTCTTT.

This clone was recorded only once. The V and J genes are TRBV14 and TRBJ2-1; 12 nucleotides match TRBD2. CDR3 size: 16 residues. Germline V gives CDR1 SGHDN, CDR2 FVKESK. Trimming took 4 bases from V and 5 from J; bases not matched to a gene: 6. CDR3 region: CASSPGRLAGDNEQFF. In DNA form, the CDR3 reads TGTGCCAGCAGCCCCGGGAGACTAGCGGGGGACAATGAGCAGTTCTTC.

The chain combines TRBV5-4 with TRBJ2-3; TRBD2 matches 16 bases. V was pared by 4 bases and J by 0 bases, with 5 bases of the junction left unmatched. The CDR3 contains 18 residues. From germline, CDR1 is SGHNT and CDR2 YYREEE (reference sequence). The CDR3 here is CASSRGLAGGGSTDTQYF. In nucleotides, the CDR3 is TGTGCCAGCAGCCGGGGACTAGCGGGGGGGGGTAGCACAGATACGCAGTATTTT.

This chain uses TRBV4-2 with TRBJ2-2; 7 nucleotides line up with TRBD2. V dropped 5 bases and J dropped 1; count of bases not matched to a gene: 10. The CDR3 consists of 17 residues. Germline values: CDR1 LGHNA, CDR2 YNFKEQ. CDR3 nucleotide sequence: TGTGCCAGCAGCGGGGGGGGGTGGACGGTGAACACCGGGGAGCTGTTTTTT. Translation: CASSGGGWTVNTGELFF.

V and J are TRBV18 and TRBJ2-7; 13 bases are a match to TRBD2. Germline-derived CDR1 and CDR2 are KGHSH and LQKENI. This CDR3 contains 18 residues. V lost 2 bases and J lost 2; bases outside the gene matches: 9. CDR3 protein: CASSPEFGTSGNTYEQYF. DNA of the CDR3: TGTGCCAGCTCACCAGAGTTTGGGACTAGCGGGAATACCTACGAGCAGTACTTC.